The clone carrying this T cell receptor beta chain came up once. Its matching antigen is unknown. This sample stems from a study of T cells in localized non-small cell lung cancer. General study points: Higher adjacent-lung clonality was associated with shorter survival. Appearing in adjacent lung were a median roughly 57 of the top 100 tumor clones. Investigators sequenced only a single tumor region, leaving heterogeneity possible.

Profiled with immunoSEQ multiplex PCR; TCRdb holds only in-frame clones, not every one. The sample consists of almost 40,000 clones, around 86% of them appearing once. After removal of 3 bases from V and 6 bases from J, the junction contained 9 bases not matched to a gene. There are 15 residues in the CDR3. Germline V gene sequence: CDR1 SGDLS, CDR2 YYNGEE. The chain joins TRBV9 to TRBJ2-1; 7 nucleotides agree with TRBD2. This clonotype was sampled from an older male donor with stage II lung adenocarcinoma. Here the sequenced sample was peripheral blood mononuclear cells, taken before any cancer treatment. CDR3 region: CASSAAVGRANEQFF. The CDR3 DNA reads TGTGCCAGCAGCGCCGCCGTAGGGAGGGCCAATGAGCAGTTCTTC.